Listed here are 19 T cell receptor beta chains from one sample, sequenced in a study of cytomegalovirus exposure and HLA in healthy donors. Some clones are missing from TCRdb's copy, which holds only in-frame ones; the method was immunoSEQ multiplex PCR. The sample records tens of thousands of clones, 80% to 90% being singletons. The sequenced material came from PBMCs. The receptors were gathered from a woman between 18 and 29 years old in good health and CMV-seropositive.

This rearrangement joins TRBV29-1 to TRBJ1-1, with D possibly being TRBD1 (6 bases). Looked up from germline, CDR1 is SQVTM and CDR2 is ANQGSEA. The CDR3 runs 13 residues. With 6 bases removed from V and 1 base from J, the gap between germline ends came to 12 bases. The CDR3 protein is CSVNRVQNTEAFF. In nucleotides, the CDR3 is TGCAGCGTCAACAGGGTCCAGAACACTGAAGCTTTCTTT.

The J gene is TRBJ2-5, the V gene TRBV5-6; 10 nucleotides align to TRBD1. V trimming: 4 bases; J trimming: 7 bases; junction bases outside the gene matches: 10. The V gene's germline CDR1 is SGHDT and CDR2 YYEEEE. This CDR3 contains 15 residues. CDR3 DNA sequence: TGTGCCAGCAGCCGGACAGGGGGAGCCGGTAGGACCCAGTACTTC. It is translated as CASSRTGGAGRTQYF.

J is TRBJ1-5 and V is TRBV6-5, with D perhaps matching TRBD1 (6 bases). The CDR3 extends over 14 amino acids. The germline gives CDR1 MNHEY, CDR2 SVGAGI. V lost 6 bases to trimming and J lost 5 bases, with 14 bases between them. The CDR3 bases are TGTGCCAGCAGAAGGACAGTGAATTATCAGCCCCAGCATTTT. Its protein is CASRRTVNYQPQHF.

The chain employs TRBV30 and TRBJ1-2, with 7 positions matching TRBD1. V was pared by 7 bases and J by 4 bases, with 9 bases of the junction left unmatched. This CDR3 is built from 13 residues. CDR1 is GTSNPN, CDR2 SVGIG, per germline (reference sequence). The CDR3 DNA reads TGTGCCTTGAGACCGGGACAGCGCTATGGCTACACCTTC. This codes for CALRPGQRYGYTF. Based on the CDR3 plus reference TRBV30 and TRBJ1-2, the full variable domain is SQTIHQWPATLVQPVGSPLSLECTVEGTSNPNLYWYRQAAGRGLQLLFYSVGIGQISSEVPQNLSASRPQDRQFILSSKKLLLSDSGFYLCALRPGQRYGYTFGSGTRLTVV.

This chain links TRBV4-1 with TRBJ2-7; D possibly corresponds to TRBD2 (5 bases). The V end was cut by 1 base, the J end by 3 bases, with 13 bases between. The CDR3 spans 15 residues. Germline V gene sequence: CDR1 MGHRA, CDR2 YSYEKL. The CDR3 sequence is CASSQALTRDYEQYF. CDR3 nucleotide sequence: TGCGCCAGCAGCCAAGCTCTTACCCGGGACTACGAGCAGTACTTC.

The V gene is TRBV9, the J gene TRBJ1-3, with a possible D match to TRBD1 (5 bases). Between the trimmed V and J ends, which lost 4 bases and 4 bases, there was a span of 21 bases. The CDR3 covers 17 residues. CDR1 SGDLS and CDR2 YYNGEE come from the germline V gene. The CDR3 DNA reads TGTGCCAGCAGCCTTAGACCTACAGGTTCAGTCGGAAACACCATATATTTT. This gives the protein CASSLRPTGSVGNTIYF.

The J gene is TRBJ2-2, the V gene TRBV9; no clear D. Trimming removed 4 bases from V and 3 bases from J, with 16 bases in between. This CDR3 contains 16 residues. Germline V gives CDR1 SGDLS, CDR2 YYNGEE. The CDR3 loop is CASSLTPLTYTGELFF. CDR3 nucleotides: TGTGCCAGCAGCCTAACCCCACTTACCTACACCGGGGAGCTGTTTTTT.

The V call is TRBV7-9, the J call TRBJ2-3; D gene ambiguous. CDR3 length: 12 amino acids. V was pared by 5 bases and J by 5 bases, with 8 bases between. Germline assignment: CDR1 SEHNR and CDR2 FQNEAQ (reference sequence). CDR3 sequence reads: CASSLTKDTQYF. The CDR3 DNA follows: TGTGCCAGCAGCCTTACTAAAGATACGCAGTATTTT.

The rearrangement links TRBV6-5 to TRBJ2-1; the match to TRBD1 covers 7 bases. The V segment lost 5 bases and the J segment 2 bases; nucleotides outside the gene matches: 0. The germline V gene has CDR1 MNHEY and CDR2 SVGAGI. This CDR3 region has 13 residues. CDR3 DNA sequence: TGTGCCAGCAGTACAGGGGCCTACAATGAGCAGTTCTTC. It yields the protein CASSTGAYNEQFF.

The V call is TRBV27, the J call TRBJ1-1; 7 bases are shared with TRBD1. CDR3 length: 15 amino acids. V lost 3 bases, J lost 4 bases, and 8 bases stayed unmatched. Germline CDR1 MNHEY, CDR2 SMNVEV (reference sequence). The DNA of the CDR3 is TGTGCCAGCAGTTTCGCGGGACAGCGGGTCACTGAAGCTTTCTTT. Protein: CASSFAGQRVTEAFF.

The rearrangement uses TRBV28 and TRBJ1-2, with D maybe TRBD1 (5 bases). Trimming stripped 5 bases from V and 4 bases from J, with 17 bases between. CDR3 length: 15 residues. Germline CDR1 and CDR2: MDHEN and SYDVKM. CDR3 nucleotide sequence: TGTGCCAGCAGTCCCCTCCCACAGGACGTCTATGGCTACACCTTC. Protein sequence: CASSPLPQDVYGYTF.

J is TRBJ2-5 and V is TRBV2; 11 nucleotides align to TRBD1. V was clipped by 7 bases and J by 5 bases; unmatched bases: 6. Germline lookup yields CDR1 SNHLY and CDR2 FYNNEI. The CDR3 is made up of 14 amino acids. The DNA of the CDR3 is TGTGCCAGCATTCGGGACAGGGGGGGGGAGACCCAGTACTTC. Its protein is CASIRDRGGETQYF. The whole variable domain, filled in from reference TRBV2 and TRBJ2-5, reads EPEVTQTPSHQVTQMGQEVILRCVPISNHLYFYWYRQILGQKVEFLVSFYNNEISEKSEIFDDQFSVERPDGSNFTLKIRSTKLEDSAMYFCASIRDRGGETQYFGPGTRLLVL.

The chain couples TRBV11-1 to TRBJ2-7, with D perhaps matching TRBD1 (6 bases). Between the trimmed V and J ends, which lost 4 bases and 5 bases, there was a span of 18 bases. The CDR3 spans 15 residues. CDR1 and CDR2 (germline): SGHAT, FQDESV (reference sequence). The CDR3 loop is CASSSPSQGTHEQYF. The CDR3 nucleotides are TGTGCCAGCAGCTCACCCTCCCAGGGGACCCACGAGCAGTACTTC.

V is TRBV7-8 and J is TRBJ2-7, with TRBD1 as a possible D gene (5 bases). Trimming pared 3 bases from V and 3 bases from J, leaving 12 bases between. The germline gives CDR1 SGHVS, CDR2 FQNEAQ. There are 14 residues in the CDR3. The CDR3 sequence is CASSLQGPLYEQYF. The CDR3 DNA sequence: TGTGCCAGCAGCTTGCAGGGCCCCCTCTACGAGCAGTACTTC.

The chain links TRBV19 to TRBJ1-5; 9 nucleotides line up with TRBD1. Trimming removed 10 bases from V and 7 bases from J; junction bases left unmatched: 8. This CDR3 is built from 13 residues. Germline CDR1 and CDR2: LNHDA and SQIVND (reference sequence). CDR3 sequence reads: CATKGQGGQPQHF. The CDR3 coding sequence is TGTGCCACTAAGGGACAGGGTGGACAGCCCCAGCATTTT.

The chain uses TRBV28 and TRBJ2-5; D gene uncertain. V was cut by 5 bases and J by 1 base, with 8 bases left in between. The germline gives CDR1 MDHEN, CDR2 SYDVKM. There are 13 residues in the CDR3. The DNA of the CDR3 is TGTGCCAGCAGTGAACTACCCCAAGAGACCCAGTACTTC. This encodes CASSELPQETQYF. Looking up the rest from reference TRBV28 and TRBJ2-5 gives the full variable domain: DVKVTQSSRYLVKRTGEKVFLECVQDMDHENMFWYRQDPGLGLRLIYFSYDVKMKEKGDIPEGYSVSREKKERFSLILESASTNQTSMYLCASSELPQETQYFGPGTRLLVL.

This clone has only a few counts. For the CDR3, the DNA is TGCAGCGTTGAAGATACTAGCCCCTACAATGAGCAGTTCTTC. Amino acid sequence: CSVEDTSPYNEQFF. This rearrangement joins TRBV29-1 to TRBJ2-1; a possible D gene is TRBD2 (6 bases). The CDR3 runs 14 residues. With 0 bases removed from V and 2 bases from J, the gap between germline ends came to 8 bases. In germline, CDR1 is SQVTM, CDR2 ANQGSEA.

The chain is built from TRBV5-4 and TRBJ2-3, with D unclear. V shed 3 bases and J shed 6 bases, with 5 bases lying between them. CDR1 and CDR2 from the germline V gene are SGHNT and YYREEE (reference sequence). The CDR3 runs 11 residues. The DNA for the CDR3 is TGTGCCAGCAGCTCCGGGGATACGCAGTATTTT. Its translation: CASSSGDTQYF.

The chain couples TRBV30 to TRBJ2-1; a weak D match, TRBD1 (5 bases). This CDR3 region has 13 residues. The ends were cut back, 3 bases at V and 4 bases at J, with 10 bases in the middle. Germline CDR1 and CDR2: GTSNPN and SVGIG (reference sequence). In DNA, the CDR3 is TGTGCCTGGAGCTCGACAGCTTACAATGAGCAGTTCTTC. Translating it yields CAWSSTAYNEQFF. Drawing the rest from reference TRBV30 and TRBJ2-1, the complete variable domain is SQTIHQWPATLVQPVGSPLSLECTVEGTSNPNLYWYRQAAGRGLQLLFYSVGIGQISSEVPQNLSASRPQDRQFILSSKKLLLSDSGFYLCAWSSTAYNEQFFGPGTRLTVL.